This T cell receptor beta chain was documented in a study of CD8 T cells in ankylosing spondylitis. Many counts were recorded for this clonotype. Its specificity is not known. General observations from the study: Ankylosing spondylitis blood appeared to carry a characteristic TCR beta motif of seven to nine highly homologous variants.

MiXCR, run by TCRdb on the 5' RACE reads, gives a single entry per CDR3 protein. The table lists roughly 130,000 distinct CDR3 sequences, roughly an eighth of them singletons. The CDR3 totals 15 residues. Trimming pared 3 bases from V and 5 bases from J, leaving 13 bases between. Per germline, CDR1 SGHVS and CDR2 FNYEAQ. This chain links TRBV7-6 with TRBJ2-2; tentative D call: TRBD1 (5 bases). This TCR was sampled from a female donor with ankylosing spondylitis or in good health (not recorded which). Material: blood, either unsorted or a sorted T cell fraction (not recorded which). CDR3 DNA sequence: TGTGCCAGCAGCTTCCCGCTAGACAGAACCGGGGAGCTGTTTTTT. Translated, it gives CASSFPLDRTGELFF.